The rows below give T cell receptor beta chains drawn from one sample of a study of shared clonotypes between healthy human individuals. Some clones are missing from TCRdb's copy, which holds only in-frame ones; the method was immunoSEQ multiplex PCR. The sample consists of 450,000 to 500,000 clones, 70% to 85% of them appearing once. Sequenced material: PBMCs. These receptors originate from a woman in her 40s in good health. Some clones in this sample may be carry-over from other donors' samples. Each CDR3 is given with its conserved first and last residue. D genes are given only for firm matches. Some rows have no size entry. The others give once, few or many, or a class for an expanded clone.

j_gene	d_gene	abundance	v_gene	CDR3aa	CDR3nt
TRBJ2-2	TRBD1	NA	TRBV25-1	CASRRDRGYTGELFF	TGTGCCAGCAGAAGGGACAGGGGCTACACCGGGGAGCTGTTTTTT
TRBJ1-2	NA	many	TRBV15	CATSRTPYGYTF	TGTGCCACCAGCAGGACACCATATGGCTACACCTTC
TRBJ2-5	NA	NA	TRBV6-1	CASSETRIETQYF	TGTGCCAGCAGTGAGACGAGGATAGAGACCCAGTACTTC
TRBJ2-3	NA	NA	TRBV7-2	CASSLDPGVVDTQYF	TGTGCCAGCAGCTTAGATCCGGGAGTCGTAGATACGCAGTATTTT
TRBJ2-3	NA	NA	TRBV5-6	CASSFGAETTTDTQYF	TGTGCCAGCAGCTTTGGAGCTGAGACAACGACAGATACGCAGTATTTT
TRBJ2-1	TRBD2	NA	TRBV10-2	CASSETLAGGPGEQFF	TGCGCCAGCAGTGAGACACTAGCGGGAGGGCCGGGGGAGCAGTTCTTC
TRBJ1-4	NA	once	TRBV30	CAWSGGGLGEKLFF	TGTGCCTGGTCCGGTGGAGGGCTAGGGGAAAAACTGTTTTTT
TRBJ2-7	NA	few	TRBV2	CASSALDYEQYF	TGTGCCAGCAGTGCCTTGGACTACGAGCAGTACTTC
TRBJ1-5	TRBD1	NA	TRBV19	CASSIRTGRGQPQHF	TGTGCCAGTAGTATAAGGACAGGGAGGGGACAGCCCCAGCATTTT
TRBJ1-4	NA	NA	TRBV10-3	CASGSGRPNEKLFF	TGTGCCAGCGGTAGCGGGCGGCCTAATGAAAAACTGTTTTTT
TRBJ2-1	NA	once	TRBV28	CASSFRDSSYNEQFF	TGTGCCAGCAGTTTCCGCGACAGCTCCTACAATGAGCAGTTCTTC
TRBJ2-3	NA	NA	TRBV15	CATSRDLGRRISDTQYF	TGTGCCACCAGCAGAGATCTGGGAAGACGTATAAGCGATACGCAGTATTTT
TRBJ2-3	TRBD2	NA	TRBV28	CASSSMGSGRKLTQYF	TGTGCCAGCAGTTCAATGGGTAGCGGGAGAAAGCTCACGCAGTATTTT
TRBJ2-7	TRBD2	NA	TRBV7-8	CASSWTSGPYEQYF	TGTGCCAGCAGCTGGACTAGCGGACCCTACGAGCAGTACTTC
TRBJ2-2	NA	NA	TRBV7-9	CASSLPNRQANTGELFF	TGTGCCAGCAGCTTACCGAATAGACAGGCGAACACCGGGGAGCTGTTTTTT
TRBJ2-5	TRBD2	NA	TRBV30	CAWAPGLAGIETQYF	TGTGCCTGGGCACCGGGACTAGCGGGGATAGAGACCCAGTACTTC
TRBJ2-3	NA	NA	TRBV30	CAWKPVGTQYF	TGTGCCTGGAAACCCGTAGGTACGCAGTATTTT
TRBJ2-2	NA	few	TRBV10-1	CASSELDGAGELFF	TGCGCCAGCAGTGAGTTGGACGGAGCCGGGGAGCTGTTTTTT
TRBJ2-1	NA	NA	TRBV7-3	CASSLTISANEQFF	TGTGCCAGCAGCTTAACCATTTCGGCTAATGAGCAGTTCTTC
TRBJ2-7	TRBD2	NA	TRBV6-1	CASSEWGSGSKGNEQYF	TGTGCCAGCAGTGAATGGGGTAGCGGGAGCAAGGGGAACGAGCAGTACTTC
TRBJ2-1	NA	NA	TRBV25-1	CASSGSDDHYNEQFF	TGTGCCAGCAGTGGTTCGGACGACCACTACAATGAGCAGTTCTTC
TRBJ2-7	TRBD2	NA	TRBV30	CAWSGLAATYEQYF	TGTGCCTGGAGTGGACTAGCGGCTACCTACGAGCAGTACTTC
TRBJ2-2	NA	once	TRBV5-4	CASSLDRITGELFF	TGTGCCAGCAGCCTAGACAGGATCACCGGGGAGCTGTTTTTT
TRBJ2-7	TRBD2	few	TRBV28	CASTTTGGSLYEQYF	TGTGCCAGCACCACCACGGGGGGTTCCCTCTACGAGCAGTACTTC
TRBJ1-1	NA	NA	TRBV7-9	CASSLKAGLEAFF	TGTGCCAGCAGCTTAAAGGCAGGACTTGAAGCTTTCTTT
TRBJ1-5	NA	NA	TRBV30	CAWRTGADQPQHF	TGTGCCTGGAGGACGGGTGCGGATCAGCCCCAGCATTTT
TRBJ2-2	NA	few	TRBV6-5	CASSYGRDRAGELFF	TGTGCCAGCAGTTACGGTCGGGATCGCGCCGGGGAGCTGTTTTTT
TRBJ2-7	TRBD2	NA	TRBV10-3	CAISRLAGPVDEQYF	TGTGCCATCAGCCGACTAGCGGGACCTGTCGACGAGCAGTACTTC
TRBJ1-3	NA	NA	TRBV28	CASSLPSSWGNTIYF	TGTGCCAGCAGTTTGCCCTCCTCTTGGGGAAACACCATATATTTT
TRBJ1-1	NA	NA	TRBV5-1	CASSLAFGDTEAFF	TGCGCCAGCAGCTTGGCCTTTGGGGACACTGAAGCTTTCTTT
TRBJ2-2	NA	NA	TRBV18	CASSPRRLGQANTGELFF	TGTGCCAGCTCACCACGTAGACTGGGACAAGCGAACACCGGGGAGCTGTTTTTT
TRBJ1-5	NA	NA	TRBV29-1	CSVGGGPNQPQHF	TGCAGCGTTGGTGGCGGGCCCAATCAGCCCCAGCATTTT
TRBJ2-7	NA	NA	TRBV18	CASSPSKVEEQYF	TGTGCCAGCTCACCTTCCAAAGTGGAGGAGCAGTACTTC
TRBJ2-2	TRBD1	few	TRBV28	CASTKGGLLNTGELFF	TGTGCCAGCACCAAAGGGGGCCTCTTGAACACCGGGGAGCTGTTTTTT
TRBJ2-1	NA	NA	TRBV5-4	CASSWGRTGEQFF	TGTGCCAGCAGCTGGGGAAGAACTGGGGAGCAGTTCTTC
TRBJ2-1	NA	NA	TRBV28	CASSLGRHNEQFF	TGTGCCAGCAGTTTAGGCAGACACAATGAGCAGTTCTTC
TRBJ1-2	TRBD1	NA	TRBV4-3	CASSQEGQGAPYGYTF	TGCGCCAGCAGCCAAGAAGGACAGGGGGCCCCCTATGGCTACACCTTC
TRBJ1-1	NA	NA	TRBV7-9	CASSLAGFTEAFF	TGTGCCAGCAGCTTGGCAGGTTTCACTGAAGCTTTCTTT
TRBJ2-5	NA	NA	TRBV6-6	CASSYPPGRGETQYF	TGTGCCAGCAGTTACCCCCCGGGACGGGGAGAGACCCAGTACTTC
TRBJ1-2	NA	NA	TRBV10-3	CAIAGGGRAYGYTF	TGTGCCATCGCTGGTGGGGGAAGGGCCTATGGCTACACCTTC
TRBJ2-4	NA	NA	TRBV7-9	CASSPRTVVLQYF	TGTGCCAGCAGCCCTCGGACAGTTGTACTTCAGTACTTC
TRBJ2-3	TRBD2	NA	TRBV5-4	CASSAGKRDTDTQYF	TGTGCCAGCAGCGCGGGAAAGCGGGACACAGATACGCAGTATTTT
TRBJ2-5	NA	NA	TRBV6-1	CASSTPETQYF	TGTGCCAGCTCAACCCCGGAGACCCAGTACTTC
TRBJ2-7	NA	few	TRBV7-2	CASSSGGGAYEQYF	TGTGCCAGCAGCTCCGGGGGAGGAGCCTACGAGCAGTACTTC
TRBJ2-3	NA	NA	TRBV7-3	CASSSNIGDTQYF	TGTGCCAGCAGCTCGAACATAGGAGATACGCAGTATTTT
TRBJ1-1	TRBD1	NA	TRBV7-9	CASSSGQGLAEAFF	TGTGCCAGCAGCTCGGGACAGGGACTGGCTGAAGCTTTCTTT
TRBJ2-1	TRBD2	NA	TRBV7-2	CASSGGGTIAYEQFF	TGTGCCAGCAGCGGTGGAGGGACTATCGCCTATGAGCAGTTCTTC
TRBJ2-1	NA	NA	TRBV7-8	CASSLDRNNEQFF	TGTGCCAGCAGCTTAGACAGGAACAATGAGCAGTTCTTC
TRBJ2-3	TRBD2	NA	TRBV7-2	CASTFGLATTDTQYF	TGTGCCAGCACCTTTGGACTAGCGACAACAGATACGCAGTATTTT
TRBJ2-5	NA	few	TRBV5-1	CASSLAGGQIETQYF	TGCGCCAGCAGCTTGGCCGGGGGACAGATAGAGACCCAGTACTTC
TRBJ2-7	TRBD2	NA	TRBV7-6	CASSHRREGPYERYF	TGTGCCAGCAGCCACAGGCGGGAGGGTCCCTACGAGCGGTACTTC
TRBJ1-5	TRBD1	NA	TRBV19	CASAGTGGNQPQHF	TGTGCCAGTGCAGGGACAGGGGGCAATCAGCCCCAGCATTTT
TRBJ1-4	NA	NA	TRBV27	CASKMGGPNEKLFF	TGTGCCAGCAAGATGGGAGGACCTAATGAAAAACTGTTTTTT